This passage covers 9 T cell receptor beta chains from one sample sequenced in a study of T cell repertoires in cytomegalovirus infection. TCRdb processed the reads anew with MiXCR; each CDR3 protein has one entry. The data contain 200,000 to 250,000 distinct CDR3 sequences, approximately 13% of them singletons. The specimen was PBMCs. The receptors stem from a human donor in good health (CMV status not recorded). Some clones in this sample may be carry-over from other donors' samples.

This clonotype occurred many times. The rearrangement uses TRBV7-2 and TRBJ2-5; D gene uncertain. Trimming took off 6 bases at V and 4 bases at J, with 6 bases between the two ends. The CDR3 covers 11 residues. In germline, CDR1 is SGHTA, CDR2 FQGNSA. The CDR3: CASSFSETQYF. DNA for the CDR3: TGTGCCAGCAGTTTTTCAGAGACCCAGTACTTC.

This clonotype came up many times. The chain is built from TRBV5-1 and TRBJ2-5; TRBD2 is a possible D gene (5 bases). CDR3 length: 14 residues. V lost 4 bases and J lost 7, with 17 bases in between. Looked up from germline, CDR1 is SGHRS and CDR2 is YFSETQ. For the CDR3, the DNA is TGCGCCAGCAGCCCGGACGGAGGATTGGGGACCCAGTACTTC. Translation: CASSPDGGLGTQYF.

In this sample, this clonotype turned up many times. The chain employs TRBV5-1 and TRBJ2-6; D uncertain. The germline V and J ends were trimmed by 6 bases and 0 bases, with 10 bases remaining between them. Germline V gene data show CDR1 as SGHRS and CDR2 as YFSETQ. The CDR3 consists of 15 residues. As DNA, the CDR3 is TGCGCCAGCACCTTTGATTTCTCTGGGGCCAACGTCCTGACTTTC. Its translation: CASTFDFSGANVLTF.

The chain has TRBV5-1 and TRBJ2-1; weak D call: TRBD1 (6 bases). Germline V CDR1 and CDR2: SGHRS, YFSETQ. With 0 bases removed from V and 6 bases from J, the gap between germline ends came to 10 bases. CDR3 length: 14 residues. The CDR3 DNA sequence: TGCGCCAGCAGCTTGGAGGGGACACTCAATGAGCAGTTCTTC. Protein: CASSLEGTLNEQFF. Complete variable domain (other parts from reference TRBV5-1 and TRBJ2-1): KAGVTQTPRYLIKTRGQQVTLSCSPISGHRSVSWYQQTPGQGLQFLFEYFSETQRNKGNFPGRFSGRQFSNSRSEMNVSTLELGDSALYLCASSLEGTLNEQFFGPGTRLTVL.

This clonotype was observed at least ten times. The chain has TRBV7-9 and TRBJ2-5; D not resolved. V was cut by 5 bases and J by 5 bases, with 18 bases left in between. CDR3 size: 15 residues. CDR1 and CDR2 (germline): SEHNR, FQNEAQ (reference sequence). The CDR3 here is CASSATLGSTETQYF. CDR3 sequence (DNA): TGTGCCAGCAGCGCAACTCTTGGTTCGACGGAGACCCAGTACTTC.

This clonotype was found many times. The chain couples TRBV7-3 to TRBJ2-3; 7 bases are a match to TRBD1. J was trimmed by 2 bases and V by 1 base; bases with no gene match: 6. This CDR3 has 16 amino acids. Per germline, CDR1 SGHTA and CDR2 FQGTGA. In nucleotides, the CDR3 is TGTGCCAGCAGCTTAAGGGGACAGATTGTCACAGATACGCAGTATTTT. It codes for CASSLRGQIVTDTQYF. Full variable domain (outside the CDR3, taken from reference TRBV7-3 and TRBJ2-3): GAGVSQTPSNKVTEKGKYVELRCDPISGHTALYWYRQSLGQGPEFLIYFQGTGAADDSGLPNDRFFAVRPEGSVSTLKIQRTERGDSAVYLCASSLRGQIVTDTQYFGPGTRLTVL.

This clonotype has a count of ten or more. The V gene is TRBV11-2, the J gene TRBJ2-1; 10 nucleotides agree with TRBD2. Germline V gene data show CDR1 as SGHAT and CDR2 as FQNNGV. The CDR3 contains 15 residues. With V trimmed by 5 bases and J by 4 bases, 5 bases remained unmatched. The CDR3 reads CASSLLAGFYNEQFF. CDR3 bases: TGTGCCAGCAGCCTACTAGCGGGATTTTACAATGAGCAGTTCTTC. Looking up the rest from reference TRBV11-2 and TRBJ2-1 gives the full variable domain: EAGVAQSPRYKIIEKRQSVAFWCNPISGHATLYWYQQILGQGPKLLIQFQNNGVVDDSQLPKDRFSAERLKGVDSTLKIQPAKLEDSAVYLCASSLLAGFYNEQFFGPGTRLTVL.

This clonotype came up a few times. The chain combines TRBV7-2 with TRBJ2-5, with 9 bases aligning to TRBD2. The CDR3 has 17 amino acids. V was clipped by 5 bases and J by 4 bases; unmatched bases: 14. Per the germline V gene, CDR1 is SGHTA and CDR2 is FQGNSA. The CDR3 spells CASSPEGAGGPGETQYF. DNA for the CDR3: TGTGCCAGCAGCCCAGAAGGGGCGGGGGGGCCCGGAGAGACCCAGTACTTC.

This clonotype was seen ten or more times. The gene calls are TRBV6-2 or TRBV6-3 and TRBJ2-7; 7 bases are a match to TRBD2. This CDR3 contains 15 residues. The trim removed 0 bases at V and 5 bases at J, leaving 7 bases unmatched. Germline-derived CDR1 and CDR2 are MNHEY and SVGEGT. CDR3 sequence reads: CASSYSGGSPNEQYF. Here the CDR3 DNA reads TGTGCCAGCAGTTACTCCGGCGGGAGCCCCAACGAGCAGTACTTC.